This TCR beta chain was captured by sequencing in a study of CD8 T cells in ankylosing spondylitis. The CDR3 loop spans 14 amino acids. Looked up from germline, CDR1 is SGDLS and CDR2 is YYNGEE. V shed 4 bases and J 7 bases; nucleotides not matched to a gene: 9. Preparation of TCR beta libraries was done by quantitative 5'-RACE with molecular barcodes. MiXCR, run by TCRdb on the 5' RACE reads, gives a single entry per CDR3 protein. This table has approximately 42,000 distinct CDR3 sequences, 3% to 4.5% appearing once. The source is a female donor with ankylosing spondylitis or in good health (not recorded which). Sequenced material: blood, either unsorted or a sorted T cell fraction (not recorded which). V is TRBV9 and J is TRBJ2-7, with 9 bases lining up with TRBD2. Written as DNA, the CDR3 is TGTGCCAGCAGCATAGCGGGGGTGGGTCTTGAGCAGTACTTC. Translated: CASSIAGVGLEQYF. Combining the CDR3 with reference TRBV9 and TRBJ2-7 gives the whole variable domain DSGVTQTPKHLITATGQRVTLRCSPRSGDLSVYWYQQSLDQGLQFLIQYYNGEERAKGNILERFSAQQFPDLHSELNLSSLELGDSALYFCASSIAGVGLEQYFGPGTRLTVT.